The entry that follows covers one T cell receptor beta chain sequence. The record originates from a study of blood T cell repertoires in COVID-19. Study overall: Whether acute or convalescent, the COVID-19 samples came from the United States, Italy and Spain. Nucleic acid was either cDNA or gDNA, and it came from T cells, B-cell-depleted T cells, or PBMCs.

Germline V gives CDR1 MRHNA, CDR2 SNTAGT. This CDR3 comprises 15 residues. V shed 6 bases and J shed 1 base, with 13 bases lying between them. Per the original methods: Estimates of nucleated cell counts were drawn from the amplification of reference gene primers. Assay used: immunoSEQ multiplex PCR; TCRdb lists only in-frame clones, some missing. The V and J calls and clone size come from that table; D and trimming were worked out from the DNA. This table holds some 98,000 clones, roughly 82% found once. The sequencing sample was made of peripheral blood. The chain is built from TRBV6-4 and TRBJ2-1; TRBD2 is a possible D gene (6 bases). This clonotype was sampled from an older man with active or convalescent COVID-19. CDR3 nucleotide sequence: TGTGCCAGCAGCGTTGGGGGGACGTCCTACAATGAGCAGTTCTTC. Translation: CASSVGGTSYNEQFF.